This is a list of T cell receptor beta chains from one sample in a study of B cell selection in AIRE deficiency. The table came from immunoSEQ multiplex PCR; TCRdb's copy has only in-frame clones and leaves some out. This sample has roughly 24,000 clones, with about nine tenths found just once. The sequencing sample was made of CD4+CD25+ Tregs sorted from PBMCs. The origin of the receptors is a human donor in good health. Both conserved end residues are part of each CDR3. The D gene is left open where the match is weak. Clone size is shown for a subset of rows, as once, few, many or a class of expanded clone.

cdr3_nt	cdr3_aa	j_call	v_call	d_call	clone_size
TGCGCCAGCAGCCAAGAGTGGACAGGAGCGGCTAGCGGGGGGTCCAACGTCCTGACTTTC	CASSQEWTGAASGGSNVLTF	TRBJ2-6	TRBV4-3	TRBD2	.
TGTGCCAGCAGCTTAAATCAGGGCCCAACCTCTGGAAACACCATATATTTT	CASSLNQGPTSGNTIYF	TRBJ1-3	TRBV7-2	.	.
TGTGCCAGCAGCCGGACCGGGACTAGAAACACAGATACGCAGTATTTT	CASSRTGTRNTDTQYF	TRBJ2-3	TRBV11-3	TRBD2	.
TGCGCCAGCACCCCCGGCGGGCCTTTGAGCACTGAAGCTTTCTTT	CASTPGGPLSTEAFF	TRBJ1-1	TRBV5-1	.	once
TGCGCCAGCAGTGCCCGGACTACCAGCACAGATACGCAGTATTTT	CASSARTTSTDTQYF	TRBJ2-3	TRBV10-1	.	.
TGTGCCAGCATCCGTACCCGGGGGGGGCGATACGAGCAGTACTTC	CASIRTRGGRYEQYF	TRBJ2-7	TRBV7-9	TRBD2	.
TGTGCCAGTACAGGGGGCAAGGGAAACACCATATATTTT	CASTGGKGNTIYF	TRBJ1-3	TRBV25-1	TRBD1	.
TGTGCCAGCAGCTTAGTGGTCTCCTACGAGCAGTACTTC	CASSLVVSYEQYF	TRBJ2-7	TRBV7-8	.	.
TGTGCCACCAGCAGAACGGACGGGGCCTACGAGCAGTACTTC	CATSRTDGAYEQYF	TRBJ2-7	TRBV15	.	.
TGTGCCAGCAGCGTAGGAGCTCAGGGGGGGAATTCACCCCTCCACTTT	CASSVGAQGGNSPLHF	TRBJ1-6	TRBV9	TRBD1	.
TGTGCCAGCAGAGATAGGACAGGGAGGCTAGGCTACACCTTC	CASRDRTGRLGYTF	TRBJ1-2	TRBV2	TRBD1	.
TGTGCCAGCAGCTATATGCGCGACTCTAACTATGGCTACACCTTC	CASSYMRDSNYGYTF	TRBJ1-2	TRBV7-2	.	.
TGTGCCAGCAGCTTAGTCTCCGGGGTAGCCAAAAACATTCAGTACTTC	CASSLVSGVAKNIQYF	TRBJ2-4	TRBV7-8	.	.
TGTGCCAGCAGTGTGGCAGGGCTTACTGAAGCTTTCTTT	CASSVAGLTEAFF	TRBJ1-1	TRBV25-1	.	.
TGTGCCACCCGATCCCGGGGCAGGGGAAATGAAAAACTGTTTTTT	CATRSRGRGNEKLFF	TRBJ1-4	TRBV19	.	.